The entry below describes one T cell receptor (beta chain). Its cognate antigen is unknown. The data were taken from a study of OX40 agonist ivuxolimab in advanced cancers. Overall study context: Patients were infused with ivuxolimab every 2 weeks at 0.01 to 10 mg/kg.

Only in-frame clones appear in the TCRdb table, and some are missing; sequencing was by immunoSEQ multiplex PCR. The data show tens of thousands of clones, with 70% to 90% seen just once and more than 0.9% held by the top ten. This CDR3 has 15 amino acids. Germline CDR1 reads MRHNA; CDR2 reads SNTAGT. V lost 2 bases and J 0 bases, leaving 8 bases between the germline ends. Findings and limits, study-wide: Clonal expansion among partial responders at 0.1-3.0 mg/kg ranked near the lowest. Antigens targeted by the expanded peripheral T cells were not determined.

The sequence was collected from an adult with an advanced solid tumor such as melanoma, head and neck, liver or kidney cancer. The specimen comprised CD4+ or CD8+ T cells sorted from blood, sampled in a trial of the OX40 agonist ivuxolimab. The rearrangement links TRBV6-4 to TRBJ1-3; D is undetermined. The chain's CDR3 is CASSDRVFSGNTIYF. For the CDR3, the DNA is TGTGCCAGCAGTGACCGGGTCTTCTCTGGAAACACCATATATTTT.